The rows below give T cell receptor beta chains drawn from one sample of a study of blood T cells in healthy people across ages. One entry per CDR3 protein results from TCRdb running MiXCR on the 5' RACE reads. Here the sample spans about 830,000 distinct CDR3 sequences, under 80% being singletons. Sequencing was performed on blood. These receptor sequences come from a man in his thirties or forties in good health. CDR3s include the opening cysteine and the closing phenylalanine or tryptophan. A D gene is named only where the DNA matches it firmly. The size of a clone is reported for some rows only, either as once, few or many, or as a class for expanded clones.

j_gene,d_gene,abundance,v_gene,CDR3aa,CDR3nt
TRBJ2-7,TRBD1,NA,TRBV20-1,CSARGDSLDSYEQYF,TGCAGTGCTAGGGGGGACAGCCTCGACTCCTACGAGCAGTACTTC
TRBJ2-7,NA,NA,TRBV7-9,CASSQRNYEQYF,TGTGCCAGCAGCCAAAGGAATTACGAGCAGTACTTC
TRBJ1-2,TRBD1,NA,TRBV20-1,CSAIMDRRGYGYTF,TGCAGTGCTATCATGGACAGGCGTGGCTATGGCTACACCTTC
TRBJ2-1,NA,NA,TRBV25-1,CASSEGASYNEQFF,TGTGCCAGCAGTGAGGGGGCCTCCTACAATGAGCAGTTCTTC
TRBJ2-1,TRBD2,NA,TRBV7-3,CASRPSGAGSYNEQFF,TGTGCCAGCCGTCCTAGCGGGGCTGGGTCCTACAATGAGCAGTTCTTC
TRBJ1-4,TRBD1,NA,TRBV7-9,CASSLARPGQKNEKLFF,TGTGCCAGCAGCTTAGCGAGACCGGGACAGAAGAATGAAAAACTGTTTTTT
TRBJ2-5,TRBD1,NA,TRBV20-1,CSARGDRAGETQYF,TGCAGTGCTCGAGGGGACAGGGCAGGCGAGACCCAGTACTTC
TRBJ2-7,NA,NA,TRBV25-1,CATTERSNTGEQYF,TGTGCCACCACCGAGAGGTCCAATACTGGCGAGCAGTACTTC
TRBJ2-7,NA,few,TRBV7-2,CASSGGLNEQYF,TGTGCCAGCAGCGGGGGATTGAACGAGCAGTACTTC
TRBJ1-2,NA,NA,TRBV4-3,CASSHGQGIPYGYTF,TGCGCCAGCAGCCATGGGCAGGGGATACCCTATGGCTACACCTTC
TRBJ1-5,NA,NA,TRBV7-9,CASSLQGVAQPQHF,TGTGCCAGCAGCTTACAAGGGGTTGCTCAGCCCCAGCATTTT
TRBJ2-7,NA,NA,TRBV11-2,CASSLEPGKASYEQYF,TGTGCCAGCAGCTTAGAACCAGGGAAAGCCTCCTACGAGCAGTACTTC
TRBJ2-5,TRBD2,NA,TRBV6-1,CASSVPGLAEETQYF,TGTGCCAGCAGTGTTCCGGGACTAGCAGAGGAGACCCAGTACTTC
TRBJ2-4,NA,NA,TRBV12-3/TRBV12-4,CASSPQGSIQYF,TGTGCCAGCAGTCCACAGGGATCCATTCAGTACTTC
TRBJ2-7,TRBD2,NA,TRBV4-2,CASSQEDGSGGFIYEQYF,TGTGCCAGCAGCCAAGAGGATGGAAGCGGGGGGTTCATCTACGAGCAGTACTTC
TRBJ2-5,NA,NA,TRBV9,CASGSVEETQYF,TGTGCCAGCGGTTCGGTAGAAGAGACCCAGTACTTC
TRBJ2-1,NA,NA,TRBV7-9,CASSLEYRVGEQFF,TGTGCCAGCAGCTTAGAGTACAGGGTAGGTGAGCAGTTCTTC
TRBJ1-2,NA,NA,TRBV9,CASSVEPREASYGYTF,TGTGCCAGCAGCGTAGAACCCCGGGAAGCAAGCTATGGCTACACCTTC
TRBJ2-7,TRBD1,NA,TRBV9,CASSVWDRGPYEQYF,TGTGCCAGCAGCGTGTGGGACAGGGGGCCGTACGAGCAGTACTTC
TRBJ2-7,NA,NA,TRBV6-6,CASSTDRDSYAVYEQYF,TGTGCCAGCAGTACAGACCGGGACTCTTACGCGGTCTACGAGCAGTACTTC
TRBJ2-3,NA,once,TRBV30,CAWSRGARTDTQYF,TGTGCCTGGAGTCGTGGAGCGCGCACAGATACGCAGTATTTT